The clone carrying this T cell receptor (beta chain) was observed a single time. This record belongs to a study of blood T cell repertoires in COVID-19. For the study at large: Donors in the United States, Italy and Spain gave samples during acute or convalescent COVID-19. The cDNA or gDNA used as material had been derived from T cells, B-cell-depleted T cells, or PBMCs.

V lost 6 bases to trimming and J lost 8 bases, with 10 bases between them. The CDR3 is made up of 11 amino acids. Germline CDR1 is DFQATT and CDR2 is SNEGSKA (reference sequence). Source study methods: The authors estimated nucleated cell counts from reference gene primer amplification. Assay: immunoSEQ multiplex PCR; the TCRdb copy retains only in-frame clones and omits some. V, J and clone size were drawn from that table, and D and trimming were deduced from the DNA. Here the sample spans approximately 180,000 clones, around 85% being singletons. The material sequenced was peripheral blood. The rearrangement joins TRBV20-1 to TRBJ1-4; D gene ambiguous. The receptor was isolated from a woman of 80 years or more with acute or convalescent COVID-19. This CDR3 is CSARGPEKLFF. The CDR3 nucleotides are TGCAGTGCCCGCGGGCCAGAAAAACTGTTTTTT.